These 21 T cell receptor beta chains share one sample of origin, sequenced in a study of early T cells in non-severe SARS-CoV-2 infection. TCRdb re-called the 5' RACE reads through MiXCR, storing one row per CDR3 protein. Here the sample spans roughly 50,000 distinct CDR3 sequences, about a tenth being singletons. Sequences were obtained from whole blood. The receptors come from an adult who was a healthcare worker with PCR-confirmed SARS-CoV-2 infection or an uninfected control (not recorded which).

Many counts were recorded for this clonotype. DNA of the CDR3: TGCAGTGCCCGGACCGGGACAGCAGGTCTCTTAGCCAAAAACATTCAGTACTTC. It codes for CSARTGTAGLLAKNIQYF. The rearrangement links TRBV20-1 to TRBJ2-4; 7 bases agree with TRBD1. Germline CDR1 is DFQATT and CDR2 is SNEGSKA (reference sequence). J gave up 0 bases and V 6 bases, and 17 bases lay outside the gene matches. The CDR3 runs 18 residues.

The chain employs TRBV29-1 and TRBJ1-2; no clear D. The CDR3 contains 12 residues. CDR1 and CDR2 from the germline V gene are SQVTM and ANQGSEA. The V end lost 5 bases, the J end lost 2 bases, and 9 bases lay between the germline ends. CDR3 residues: CSVRRTNYGYTF. CDR3 coding DNA: TGCAGCGTTAGGAGAACCAACTATGGCTACACCTTC.

At least ten counts were recorded for this clonotype. This chain connects TRBV11-2 to TRBJ2-7; D may be TRBD2 (6 bases). Trimming stripped 4 bases from V and 3 bases from J, with 16 bases between. This CDR3 contains 15 residues. Germline CDR1 SGHAT, CDR2 FQNNGV. The CDR3: CASSSPRRDGYEQYF. CDR3 bases: TGTGCCAGCAGCTCCCCCCGGCGGGATGGCTACGAGCAGTACTTC.

In this sample, this clonotype turned up a few times. The chain uses TRBV7-8 and TRBJ2-5; tentatively, D is TRBD1 or TRBD2 (6 bases each). V lost 6 bases to trimming and J lost 10 bases, with 18 bases between them. Looked up from germline, CDR1 is SGHVS and CDR2 is FQNEAQ. The CDR3 totals 13 residues. The CDR3 sequence: CASRTEGGKGQYF. CDR3 nucleotides: TGTGCCAGCAGAACCGAGGGGGGTAAGGGCCAGTACTTC.

This clonotype was seen ten or more times. The gene calls are TRBV20-1 and TRBJ2-7; tentative D call: TRBD1 (6 bases). Between the trimmed V and J ends, which lost 5 bases and 3 bases, there was a span of 14 bases. Per germline, CDR1 DFQATT and CDR2 SNEGSKA (reference sequence). The CDR3 sequence is 13 residues long. CDR3 nucleotide sequence: TGCAGTGCTCCCAGGGACACATTCTACGAGCAGTACTTC. Translating it yields CSAPRDTFYEQYF.

This clonotype was recorded many times. CDR3 nucleotide sequence: TGCAGTGCTACCCGGGACAAGTATAATTCACCCCTCCACTTT. Its protein product is CSATRDKYNSPLHF. The chain links TRBV20-1 to TRBJ1-6; TRBD1 is a possible D gene (6 bases). Per germline, CDR1 DFQATT and CDR2 SNEGSKA (reference sequence). V shed 4 bases and J shed 4 bases, with 11 bases lying between them. The CDR3 runs to 14 residues.

This clonotype was found once. A much bigger clone sits one base away, suggesting this may be a read error. V usage is TRBV7-9 and J usage is TRBJ2-7; perhaps TRBD1 as D (6 bases). Germline-derived CDR1 and CDR2 are SEHNR and FQNEAQ (reference sequence). V lost 5 bases to trimming and J lost 4 bases, with 18 bases between them. The CDR3 covers 15 residues. The CDR3 nucleotides read TGTGCCAGCAGCCTACGACAGGAGGCCCAGTACGAGCAGTACTTC. Its translation is CASSLRQEAQYEQYF.

The chain uses TRBV20-1 and TRBJ2-3, with 7 bases identical to TRBD2. Germline assignment: CDR1 DFQATT and CDR2 SNEGSKA (reference sequence). CDR3 length: 12 residues. The ends lost 2 bases at V and 8 bases at J; junction bases unmatched: 4. The chain's CDR3 is CSARTSGGTQYF. As DNA, the CDR3 is TGCAGTGCTAGAACCTCGGGGGGTACGCAGTATTTT.

The rearrangement links TRBV7-8 to TRBJ1-1, with no clear D. Germline CDR1 is SGHVS and CDR2 is FQNEAQ. The CDR3 has 13 residues. Trimming removed 5 bases from V and 1 base from J, with 8 bases in between. DNA of the CDR3: TGTGCCAGCAGCCCTGGATCGAACACTGAAGCTTTCTTT. Translating it yields CASSPGSNTEAFF. Combining the CDR3 with reference TRBV7-8 and TRBJ1-1 gives the whole variable domain GAGVSQSPRYKVAKRGQDVALRCDPISGHVSLFWYQQALGQGPEFLTYFQNEAQLDKSGLPSDRFFAERPEGSVSTLKIQRTQQEDSAVYLCASSPGSNTEAFFGQGTRLTVV.

This clonotype was picked up many times. CDR3: CSVDGTGLYEQYF. DNA for the CDR3: TGCAGCGTTGACGGGACAGGGCTGTACGAGCAGTACTTC. The V call is TRBV29-1, the J call TRBJ2-7; TRBD1 matches 9 bases. The CDR3 totals 13 residues. The V and J ends lost 3 bases and 4 bases, in that order; junction bases with no gene match: 4. The germline V gene has CDR1 SQVTM and CDR2 ANQGSEA.

A few counts support this clonotype. The rearrangement links TRBV7-3 to TRBJ2-3, with D possibly being TRBD2 (5 bases). The V and J ends lost 2 bases and 4 bases respectively, with 7 bases between them. This CDR3 has 13 residues. Per germline, CDR1 SGHTA and CDR2 FQGTGA. The CDR3 nucleotides read TGTGCCAGCAGCTTACTGGGAGCAGATACGCAGTATTTT. Translating it yields CASSLLGADTQYF.

This CDR3 is CATSESSYNEQFF. DNA of the CDR3: TGTGCCACCAGCGAGAGTTCCTACAATGAGCAGTTCTTC. V is TRBV24-1 and J is TRBJ2-1; D not resolved. This CDR3 comprises 13 residues. V lost 7 bases to trimming and J lost 1 base, with 7 bases between them. Germline CDR1 is KGHDR and CDR2 is SFDVKD.

There are many counts of this clonotype. The V call is TRBV5-4, the J call TRBJ2-1; TRBD2 matches at 13 bases. In germline, CDR1 is SGHNT, CDR2 YYREEE (reference sequence). The CDR3 length is 15 residues. V was clipped by 4 bases and J by 7 bases; unmatched bases: 5. The CDR3 loop is CASSPGTSGINEQFF. CDR3 in DNA: TGTGCCAGCAGCCCAGGGACTAGCGGGATTAATGAGCAGTTCTTC.

This clonotype was seen at least ten times. CDR3 sequence (DNA): TGTGCCAGCAGGACGGGACTCATCCTGGGAGAGCAGTACTTC. Amino acids: CASRTGLILGEQYF. The V gene is TRBV6-2 or TRBV6-3, the J gene TRBJ2-7; perhaps TRBD2 as D (6 bases). CDR3 length: 14 residues. The V and J ends lost 6 bases and 7 bases respectively, with 19 bases between them. CDR1 is MNHEY, CDR2 SVGEGT, per germline.

This clonotype came up a few times. The rearrangement links TRBV18 to TRBJ1-6; D is ambiguous. Deletions cut 2 bases from V and 9 bases from J, with 20 bases between. The germline CDR1 and CDR2 sequences are KGHSH and LQKENI. This CDR3 comprises 17 residues. The CDR3 coding sequence is TGTGCCAGCTCACCAATACCCCATGGGAACCTTGGTTCACCCCTCCACTTT. Its protein is CASSPIPHGNLGSPLHF.

V gene TRBV20-1 combines with J gene TRBJ1-2; 8 bases map to TRBD1. Germline trimming cut 3 bases from V and 5 bases from J; bases unmatched to any gene: 8. This CDR3 contains 14 residues. Germline CDR1 and CDR2: DFQATT and SNEGSKA (reference sequence). The CDR3 nucleotides are TGCAGTGCTAGGGTGGGCCAGGGGGCTTATGGCTACACCTTC. Translating gives CSARVGQGAYGYTF.

This clonotype was counted between two and nine times. The chain carries TRBV29-1 and TRBJ2-1; D remains ambiguous. CDR3 length: 14 amino acids. Germline CDR1 SQVTM, CDR2 ANQGSEA. The ends were cut back, 2 bases at V and 3 bases at J, with 11 bases in the middle. The CDR3 DNA sequence: TGCAGCGTTGAATCATTAAACATCTACAATGAGCAGTTCTTC. It yields the protein CSVESLNIYNEQFF.

In its sample, this clonotype was seen a few times. V is TRBV5-1 and J is TRBJ1-2; perhaps TRBD1 as D (6 bases). Between the trimmed V and J ends, which lost 0 bases and 8 bases, there was a span of 11 bases. Per germline, CDR1 SGHRS and CDR2 YFSETQ. This CDR3 comprises 13 residues. The CDR3 DNA reads TGCGCCAGCAGCTTGGGTGCAGGGGACGGCTACACCTTC. This translates into CASSLGAGDGYTF. Complete variable domain (other parts from reference TRBV5-1 and TRBJ1-2): KAGVTQTPRYLIKTRGQQVTLSCSPISGHRSVSWYQQTPGQGLQFLFEYFSETQRNKGNFPGRFSGRQFSNSRSEMNVSTLELGDSALYLCASSLGAGDGYTFGSGTRLTVV.

The chain couples TRBV20-1 to TRBJ1-2, with D possibly TRBD1 on 6 matching bases. V lost 6 bases and J 7 bases, leaving 15 bases between the germline ends. CDR1 and CDR2 (germline): DFQATT, SNEGSKA (reference sequence). This CDR3 is built from 12 residues. DNA of the CDR3: TGCAGTGCCATATCAGGGGCCCGTGGCTACACCTTC. Translation gives CSAISGARGYTF.

The genes are TRBV20-1 and TRBJ2-3; D call uncertain. The CDR3 loop spans 13 amino acids. CDR1 is DFQATT, CDR2 SNEGSKA, per germline (reference sequence). Trimming removed 0 bases from V and 5 bases from J, with 9 bases in between. The CDR3 region has the DNA TGCAGTGCTAGAGAATTCGATAGAGATACGCAGTATTTT. It translates to CSAREFDRDTQYF.

In its sample, this clonotype was seen many times. The chain carries TRBV6-1 and TRBJ2-3; the match to TRBD2 covers 13 bases. Germline CDR1 reads MNHNS; CDR2 reads SASEGT. The CDR3 is 17 amino acids. V lost 1 base, J lost 5 bases, and 6 bases stayed unmatched. In DNA form, the CDR3 reads TGTGCCAGCAGTGAAGTCTGGGGACTAGCGGGAAAAGATACGCAGTATTTT. This codes for CASSEVWGLAGKDTQYF.